The 30 T cell receptor beta chains in this list originate from one sample, sequenced in a study of CXCR3-negative and CXCR3-positive naive CD8 T cells. Study results and limitations: More hydrophobic TRB CDR3s occurred in CXCR3-positive than in CXCR3-negative naive cells.

The TRB libraries of cDNA were built by UMI-labeled 5' RACE. TCRdb re-called the 5' RACE reads; one entry per CDR3 protein, DNA not given. This sample contains tens of thousands of distinct CDR3 sequences. The antigens of these receptors remain unknown. Sample: naive CXCR3+ CD8+ T cells from blood. The subset: CD45RO-CCR7+CD27+CD95- naive CD8+ T cells expressing CXCR3 (TNR3+). The receptors derive from a human donor in good health. Some clones in this sample may be carry-over from other donors' samples.

The chain employs TRBV5-1 and TRBJ2-1; as DNA is missing, the TRBD1 call by TCRdb cannot be tested. Germline lookup yields CDR1 SGHRS and CDR2 YFSETQ. The CDR3 totals 13 residues. The CDR3 region is CASRDSLHNEQFF.

V gene TRBV5-1 combines with J gene TRBJ2-1; TCRdb proposes TRBD1, but this gene call is untestable without DNA. CDR1 is SGHRS, CDR2 YFSETQ, per germline. CDR3 length equals 15 residues. CDR3 residues: CASSLGFGGIGEKFF.

This chain uses TRBV7-8 with TRBJ1-4. Germline V CDR1 and CDR2: SGHVS, FQNEAQ. The CDR3 is 15 amino acids. The CDR3 protein is CASSLEWATNEKLFF.

The CDR3 here is CASSSGWGDIQYF. The chain combines TRBV7-2 with TRBJ2-4; TCRdb's D gene call, TRBD2, goes unchecked for lack of DNA. The CDR3 covers 13 residues. Germline CDR1 is SGHTA and CDR2 is FQGNSA.

V usage is TRBV3-1 and J usage is TRBJ2-7. CDR3 length: 16 amino acids. Germline loops: CDR1 LGHDT, CDR2 YNNKEL (reference sequence). The chain's CDR3 is CASSQDPLDGSYEQYF.

The chain combines TRBV20-1 with TRBJ1-1; the TCRdb D gene call, TRBD1, has no DNA to confirm it. The CDR3 has 12 residues. The germline gives CDR1 DFQATT, CDR2 SNEGSKA (reference sequence). The CDR3 loop reads CSAKPGGTEAFF.

The chain uses TRBV29-1 and TRBJ2-7; absent DNA, TCRdb's TRBD1 call cannot be checked. The CDR3 is made up of 18 amino acids. Germline CDR1 SQVTM, CDR2 ANQGSEA. This CDR3 is CSVEALGQGSAPVYEQYF.

The chain employs TRBV12-3 or TRBV12-4 and TRBJ2-5; TCRdb reports TRBD1, a call that lacks DNA to check it against. This CDR3 comprises 15 residues. CDR3 region: CASSLVWGAQETQYF.

This chain connects TRBV29-1 to TRBJ2-2. The CDR3 extends over 16 amino acids. In germline, CDR1 is SQVTM, CDR2 ANQGSEA. This CDR3 reads CSVEGETPANTGELFF.

The chain is built from TRBV18 and TRBJ2-3; the D gene TCRdb calls, TRBD1, cannot be checked with no DNA. This CDR3 spans 15 amino acids. Germline V gene data show CDR1 as KGHSH and CDR2 as LQKENI. CDR3 in amino acids: CASSPRDGHTDTQYF.

The chain recombines TRBV14 with TRBJ1-6. Per the germline V gene, CDR1 is SGHDN and CDR2 is FVKESK. The CDR3 is 17 residues long. The CDR3 reads CASSSDSLGLHNSPLHF. Complete variable domain (other parts from reference TRBV14 and TRBJ1-6): EAGVTQFPSHSVIEKGQTVTLRCDPISGHDNLYWYRRVMGKEIKFLLHFVKESKQDESGMPNNRFLAERTGGTYSTLKVQPAELEDSGVYFCASSSDSLGLHNSPLHFGNGTRLTVT.

The chain carries TRBV12-3 or TRBV12-4 and TRBJ2-3. The CDR3 extends over 13 amino acids. CDR3: CASRPTDTDTQYF.

V usage is TRBV12-3 or TRBV12-4 and J usage is TRBJ2-7; TCRdb names TRBD1, which stays unverified in the absence of DNA. The CDR3 loop spans 15 amino acids. The CDR3 sequence: CASSLETGRPDEQYF.

This chain uses TRBV13 with TRBJ2-1; the TCRdb D gene call, TRBD1, has no DNA to confirm it. This CDR3 comprises 13 residues. Germline values: CDR1 PRHDT, CDR2 FYEKMQ (reference sequence). The CDR3 sequence: CASSPQGDNEQFF.

V usage is TRBV28 and J usage is TRBJ2-7; TCRdb gives TRBD2 as the D gene, but with no DNA this cannot be confirmed. This CDR3 region has 16 residues. Germline lookup yields CDR1 MDHEN and CDR2 SYDVKM. CDR3 sequence reads: CASSLGIREGLYEQYF.

The chain couples TRBV4-1 to TRBJ2-5; the D call from TCRdb, TRBD2, cannot be confirmed without DNA. Germline CDR1 is MGHRA and CDR2 is YSYEKL. This CDR3 comprises 15 residues. CDR3 protein: CASSQVEGSMETQYF.

The chain has TRBV9 and TRBJ1-1. Germline V gene data show CDR1 as SGDLS and CDR2 as YYNGEE. The CDR3 covers 14 residues. The CDR3 reads CASSVASGDTEAFF. The variable domain in full, completed from reference TRBV9 and TRBJ1-1, reads DSGVTQTPKHLITATGQRVTLRCSPRSGDLSVYWYQQSLDQGLQFLIQYYNGEERAKGNILERFSAQQFPDLHSELNLSSLELGDSALYFCASSVASGDTEAFFGQGTRLTVV.

This chain's CDR3 is CSAQGGDYYEQYF. This sequence joins TRBV29-1 and TRBJ2-7; without DNA, the TCRdb call of TRBD1 cannot be checked. This CDR3 comprises 13 residues. Germline lookup yields CDR1 SQVTM and CDR2 ANQGSEA.

The rearrangement uses TRBV29-1 and TRBJ2-3; TCRdb designates TRBD2, a call that cannot be tested without DNA. The CDR3 has 12 amino acids. Germline V CDR1 and CDR2: SQVTM, ANQGSEA. CDR3 protein: CSVVMGEGTQYF.

This sequence joins TRBV28 and TRBJ2-5; the TCRdb call, TRBD1, lacks DNA for checking. There are 17 residues in the CDR3. From germline, CDR1 is MDHEN and CDR2 SYDVKM. CDR3 residues: CASSPPVRQVGGETQYF.

This chain connects TRBV4-2 to TRBJ1-2. Looked up from germline, CDR1 is LGHNA and CDR2 is YNFKEQ. The CDR3 has 17 amino acids. CDR3: CASSQEGGVEADYGYTF.

The chain combines TRBV7-9 with TRBJ1-1; checking the TCRdb D call of TRBD1 is not possible without DNA. The CDR3 contains 14 residues. The germline V gene encodes CDR1 SEHNR and CDR2 FQNEAQ (reference sequence). The CDR3 sequence: CASSVGTGGGGAFF.

The V gene is TRBV21-1, the J gene TRBJ1-1; TCRdb picks TRBD1, but there is no DNA to check that call. TRBV21-1 is assigned pseudogene status. This CDR3 has 16 amino acids. CDR3 in amino acids: CASSKGRGLGIAEASF.

The rearrangement links TRBV29-1 to TRBJ2-3; the TCRdb call, TRBD2, lacks DNA for checking. The CDR3 is 14 residues long. Looked up from germline, CDR1 is SQVTM and CDR2 is ANQGSEA. The CDR3 spells CSANLAGDTDTQYF.

V gene TRBV15 combines with J gene TRBJ2-5; TCRdb selects TRBD1, and the lack of DNA leaves this call unchecked. Germline CDR1 reads LNHNV; CDR2 reads YYDKDF (reference sequence). This CDR3 contains 15 residues. CDR3 sequence: CATQIGGQIQETQYF.

V is TRBV5-5 and J is TRBJ2-2. CDR1 and CDR2 (germline): SGHKS, YYEKEE (reference sequence). The CDR3 is 14 amino acids. CDR3 protein: CASSLAGQTGELFF. Supplemented by reference TRBV5-5 and TRBJ2-2, the full variable domain reads DAGVTQSPTHLIKTRGQQVTLRCSPISGHKSVSWYQQVLGQGPQFIFQYYEKEERGRGNFPDRFSARQFPNYSSELNVNALLLGDSALYLCASSLAGQTGELFFGEGSRLTVL.

The chain is built from TRBV6-5 and TRBJ1-1. CDR3 length: 13 amino acids. CDR1 and CDR2 from the germline V gene are MNHEY and SVGAGI. The CDR3 loop reads CASSYSGITEAFF.

CDR3 sequence: CSVEAPWEGPFGGYTF. V is TRBV29-1 and J is TRBJ1-2. This CDR3 region has 16 residues. Germline V gene lookup returns CDR1 SQVTM and CDR2 ANQGSEA. Drawing the rest from reference TRBV29-1 and TRBJ1-2, the complete variable domain is SAVISQKPSRDICQRGTSLTIQCQVDSQVTMMFWYRQQPGQSLTLIATANQGSEATYESGFVIDKFPISRPNLTFSTLTVSNMSPEDSSIYLCSVEAPWEGPFGGYTFGSGTRLTVV.

The chain links TRBV6-5 to TRBJ2-2; the D call from TCRdb, TRBD1, cannot be confirmed without DNA. Germline assignment: CDR1 MNHEY and CDR2 SVGAGI. This CDR3 has 15 residues. The CDR3: CASSYVGAGTGELFF.

The J gene is TRBJ2-3, the V gene TRBV7-9; TCRdb's D gene call, TRBD1, goes unchecked for lack of DNA. The CDR3 sequence is 13 residues long. CDR1 and CDR2 (germline): SEHNR, FQNEAQ (reference sequence). The CDR3 spells CASSAPGSDTQYF. Combining the CDR3 with reference TRBV7-9 and TRBJ2-3 gives the whole variable domain DTGVSQNPRHKITKRGQNVTFRCDPISEHNRLYWYRQTLGQGPEFLTYFQNEAQLEKSRLLSDRFSAERPKGSFSTLEIQRTEQGDSAMYLCASSAPGSDTQYFGPGTRLTVL.